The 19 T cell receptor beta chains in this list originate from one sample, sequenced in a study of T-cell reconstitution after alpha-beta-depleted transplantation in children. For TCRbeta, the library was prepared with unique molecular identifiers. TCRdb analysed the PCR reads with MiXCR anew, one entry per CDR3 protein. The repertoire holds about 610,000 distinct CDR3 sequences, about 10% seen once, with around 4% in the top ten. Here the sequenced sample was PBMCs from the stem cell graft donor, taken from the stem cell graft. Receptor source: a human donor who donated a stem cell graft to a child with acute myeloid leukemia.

The CDR3 sequence: CASSQDYRTGSSSYNEQFF. The DNA of the CDR3 is TGTGCCAGCAGCCAAGACTACCGTACCGGATCAAGCTCCTACAATGAGCAGTTCTTC. The chain is built from TRBV14 and TRBJ2-1; D is undetermined. The CDR3 is made up of 19 amino acids. The V end lost 0 bases, the J end lost 0 bases, and 18 bases lay between the germline ends. CDR1 is SGHDN, CDR2 FVKESK, per germline.

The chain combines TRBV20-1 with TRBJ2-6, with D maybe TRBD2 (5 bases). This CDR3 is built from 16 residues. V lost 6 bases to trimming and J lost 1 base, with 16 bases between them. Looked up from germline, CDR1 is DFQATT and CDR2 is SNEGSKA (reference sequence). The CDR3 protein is CSAKEEGWSGANVLTF. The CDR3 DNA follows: TGCAGTGCCAAGGAGGAAGGGTGGTCTGGGGCCAACGTCCTGACTTTC.

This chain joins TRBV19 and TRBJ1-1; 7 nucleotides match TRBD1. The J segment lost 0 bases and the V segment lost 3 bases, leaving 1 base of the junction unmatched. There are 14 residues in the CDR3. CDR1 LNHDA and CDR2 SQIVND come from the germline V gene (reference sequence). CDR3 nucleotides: TGTGCCAGTAGTATTGGGACAGTGAACACTGAAGCTTTCTTT. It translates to CASSIGTVNTEAFF.

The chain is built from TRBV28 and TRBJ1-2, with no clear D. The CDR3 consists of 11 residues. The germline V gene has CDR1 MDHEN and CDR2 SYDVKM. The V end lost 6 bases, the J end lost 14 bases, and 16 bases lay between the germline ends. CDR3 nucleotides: TGTGCCAGCAGGTCCCAAAATGCGGAGACCTTC. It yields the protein CASRSQNAETF.

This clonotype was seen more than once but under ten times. In DNA, the CDR3 is TGTGCCAGCAGCTTAGTGGGCGGAAGCTCTGGGGCCAACGTCCTGACTTTC. This translates into CASSLVGGSSGANVLTF. The gene calls are TRBV11-2 and TRBJ2-6; D is unclear. This CDR3 is 17 amino acids long. Per germline, CDR1 SGHAT and CDR2 FQNNGV. Between the trimmed V and J ends, which lost 1 base and 0 bases, there was a span of 10 bases. Variable domain in full (rest from reference TRBV11-2 and TRBJ2-6): EAGVAQSPRYKIIEKRQSVAFWCNPISGHATLYWYQQILGQGPKLLIQFQNNGVVDDSQLPKDRFSAERLKGVDSTLKIQPAKLEDSAVYLCASSLVGGSSGANVLTFGAGSRLTVL.

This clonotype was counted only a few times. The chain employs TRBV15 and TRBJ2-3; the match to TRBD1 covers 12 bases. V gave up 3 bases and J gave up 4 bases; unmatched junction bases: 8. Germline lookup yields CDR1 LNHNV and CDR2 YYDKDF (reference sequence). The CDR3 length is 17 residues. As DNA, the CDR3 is TGTGCCACCAGCAGGGGACAGGGGGCCAGGATCGCAGATACGCAGTATTTT. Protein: CATSRGQGARIADTQYF.

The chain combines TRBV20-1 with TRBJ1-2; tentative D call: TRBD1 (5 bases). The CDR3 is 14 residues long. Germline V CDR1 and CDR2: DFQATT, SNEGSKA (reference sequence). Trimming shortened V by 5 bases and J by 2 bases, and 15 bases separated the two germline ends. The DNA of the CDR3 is TGCAGTGCTCTTACTATTGGACAAAACTATGGCTACACCTTC. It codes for CSALTIGQNYGYTF.

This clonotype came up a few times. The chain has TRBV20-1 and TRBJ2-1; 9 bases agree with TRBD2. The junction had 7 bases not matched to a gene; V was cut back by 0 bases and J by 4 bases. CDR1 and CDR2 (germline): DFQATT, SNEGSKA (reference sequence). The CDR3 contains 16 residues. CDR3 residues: CSARDPTSGVYNEQFF. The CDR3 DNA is TGCAGTGCTAGAGATCCGACTAGCGGTGTTTACAATGAGCAGTTCTTC.

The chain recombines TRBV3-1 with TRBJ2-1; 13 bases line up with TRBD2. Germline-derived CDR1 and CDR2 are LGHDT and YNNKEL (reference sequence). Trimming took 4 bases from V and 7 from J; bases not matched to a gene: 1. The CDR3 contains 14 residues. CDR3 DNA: TGTGCCAGCAGCCTGACTAGCGGGAGGAATGAGCAGTTCTTC. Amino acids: CASSLTSGRNEQFF.

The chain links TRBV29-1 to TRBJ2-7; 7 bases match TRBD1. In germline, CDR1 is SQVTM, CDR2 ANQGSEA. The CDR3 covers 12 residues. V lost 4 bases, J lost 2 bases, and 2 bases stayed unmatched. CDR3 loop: CSVVDRPYEQYF. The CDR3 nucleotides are TGCAGCGTTGTGGACAGGCCCTACGAGCAGTACTTC.

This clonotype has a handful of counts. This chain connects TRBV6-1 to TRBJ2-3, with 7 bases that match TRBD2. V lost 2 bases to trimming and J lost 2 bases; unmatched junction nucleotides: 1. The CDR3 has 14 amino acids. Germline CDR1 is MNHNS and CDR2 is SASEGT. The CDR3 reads CASSESGNTDTQYF. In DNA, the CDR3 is TGTGCCAGCAGTGAAAGCGGGAACACAGATACGCAGTATTTT.

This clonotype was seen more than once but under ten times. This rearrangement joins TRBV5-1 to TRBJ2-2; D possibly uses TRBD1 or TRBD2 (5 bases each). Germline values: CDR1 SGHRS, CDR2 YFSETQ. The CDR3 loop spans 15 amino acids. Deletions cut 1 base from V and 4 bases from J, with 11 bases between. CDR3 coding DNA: TGCGCCAGCAGCTTGCGCCGGGACCTCACCGGGGAGCTGTTTTTT. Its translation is CASSLRRDLTGELFF.

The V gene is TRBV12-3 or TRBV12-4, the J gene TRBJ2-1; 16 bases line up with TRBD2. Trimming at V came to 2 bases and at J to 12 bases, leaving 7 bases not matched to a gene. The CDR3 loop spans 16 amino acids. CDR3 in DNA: TGTGCCAGCAGTTTATCGGGACTAGCGGGAGGGCTTGGGCAGTTCTTC. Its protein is CASSLSGLAGGLGQFF.

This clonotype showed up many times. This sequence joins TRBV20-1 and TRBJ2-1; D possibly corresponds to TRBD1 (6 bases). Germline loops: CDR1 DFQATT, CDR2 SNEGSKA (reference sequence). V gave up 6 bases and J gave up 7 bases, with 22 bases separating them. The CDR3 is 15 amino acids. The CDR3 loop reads CSAVKTGFTGNEQFF. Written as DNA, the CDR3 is TGCAGTGCCGTCAAGACAGGTTTTACGGGTAATGAGCAGTTCTTC.

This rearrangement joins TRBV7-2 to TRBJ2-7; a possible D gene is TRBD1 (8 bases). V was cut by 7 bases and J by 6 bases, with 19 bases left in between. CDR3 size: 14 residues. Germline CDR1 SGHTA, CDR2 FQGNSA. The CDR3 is CASTTGGARTEQYF. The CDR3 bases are TGTGCCAGCACCACAGGGGGGGCTAGGACCGAGCAGTACTTC.

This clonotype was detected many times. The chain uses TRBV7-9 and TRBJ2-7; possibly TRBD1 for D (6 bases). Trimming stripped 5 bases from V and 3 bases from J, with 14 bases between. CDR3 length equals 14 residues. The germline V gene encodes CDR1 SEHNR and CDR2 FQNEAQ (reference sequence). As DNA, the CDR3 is TGTGCCAGCAGCCGCGGACAGCTAAGCTACGAGCAGTACTTC. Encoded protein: CASSRGQLSYEQYF.

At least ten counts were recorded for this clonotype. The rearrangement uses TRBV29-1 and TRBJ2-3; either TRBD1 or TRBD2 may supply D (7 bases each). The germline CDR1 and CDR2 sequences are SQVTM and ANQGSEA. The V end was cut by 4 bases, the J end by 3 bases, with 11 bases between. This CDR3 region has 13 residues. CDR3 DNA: TGCAGCGTTGGGGAGGGGGCGACAGATACGCAGTATTTT. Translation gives CSVGEGATDTQYF.

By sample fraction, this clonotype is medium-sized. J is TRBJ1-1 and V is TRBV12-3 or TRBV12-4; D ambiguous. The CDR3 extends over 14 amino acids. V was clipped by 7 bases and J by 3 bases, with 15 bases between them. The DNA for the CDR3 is TGTGCCAGCACCCCGGGTGGTAAGGACACTGAAGCTTTCTTT. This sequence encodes CASTPGGKDTEAFF.

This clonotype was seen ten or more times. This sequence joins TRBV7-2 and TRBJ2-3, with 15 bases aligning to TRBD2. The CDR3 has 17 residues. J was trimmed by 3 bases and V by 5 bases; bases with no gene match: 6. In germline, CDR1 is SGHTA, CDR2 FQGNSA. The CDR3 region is CASSPPGLAGGTDTQYF. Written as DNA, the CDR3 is TGTGCCAGCAGCCCGCCGGGACTAGCGGGAGGAACAGATACGCAGTATTTT. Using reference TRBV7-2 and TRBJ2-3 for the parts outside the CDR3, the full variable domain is GAGVSQSPSNKVTEKGKDVELRCDPISGHTALYWYRQSLGQGLEFLIYFQGNSAPDKSGLPSDRFSAERTGGSVSTLTIQRTQQEDSAVYLCASSPPGLAGGTDTQYFGPGTRLTVL.